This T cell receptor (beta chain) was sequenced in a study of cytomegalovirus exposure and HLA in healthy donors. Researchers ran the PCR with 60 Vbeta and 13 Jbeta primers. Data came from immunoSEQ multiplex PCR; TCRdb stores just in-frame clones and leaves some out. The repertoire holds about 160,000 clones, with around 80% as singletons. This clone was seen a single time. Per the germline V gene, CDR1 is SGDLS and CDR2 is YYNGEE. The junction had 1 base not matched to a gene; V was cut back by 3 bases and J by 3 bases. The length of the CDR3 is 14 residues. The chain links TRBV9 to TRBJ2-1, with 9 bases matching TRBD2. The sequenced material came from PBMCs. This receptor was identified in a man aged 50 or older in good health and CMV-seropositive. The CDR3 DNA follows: TGTGCCAGCAGCGAGACTAGCGGCTACAATGAGCAGTTCTTC. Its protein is CASSETSGYNEQFF.